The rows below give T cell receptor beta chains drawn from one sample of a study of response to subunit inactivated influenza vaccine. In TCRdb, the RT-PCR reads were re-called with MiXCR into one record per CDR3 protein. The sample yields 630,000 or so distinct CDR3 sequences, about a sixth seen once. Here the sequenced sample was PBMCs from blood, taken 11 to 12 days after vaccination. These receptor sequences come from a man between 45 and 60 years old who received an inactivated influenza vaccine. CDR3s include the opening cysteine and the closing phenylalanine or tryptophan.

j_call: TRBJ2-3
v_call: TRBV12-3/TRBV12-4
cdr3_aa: CASSRGPSTQYF

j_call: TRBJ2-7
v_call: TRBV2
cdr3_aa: CASNVQDSYEQYF

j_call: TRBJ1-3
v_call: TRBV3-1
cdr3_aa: CASSQRGQADGNTIYF

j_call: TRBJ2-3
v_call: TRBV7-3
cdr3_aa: CASSLTGSATDTQYF

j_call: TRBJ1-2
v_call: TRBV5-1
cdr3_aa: CASSLEGQGTFGYTF

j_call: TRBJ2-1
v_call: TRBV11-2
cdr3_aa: CASSWGPRESYNEQFF

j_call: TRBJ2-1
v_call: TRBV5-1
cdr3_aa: CASSLNGGDNEQFF

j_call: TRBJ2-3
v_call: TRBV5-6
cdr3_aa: CASMGTGVRTDTQYF

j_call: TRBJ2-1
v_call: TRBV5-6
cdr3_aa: CASSLLRRQYNEQFF

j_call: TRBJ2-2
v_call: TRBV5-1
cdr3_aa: CASRKTANTGELFF

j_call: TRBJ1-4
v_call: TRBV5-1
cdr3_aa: CASSTKGGTNEKLFF

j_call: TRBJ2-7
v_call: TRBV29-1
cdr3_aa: CSVWWTERGEQYF

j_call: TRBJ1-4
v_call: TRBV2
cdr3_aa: CASSGLGQPNEKLFF

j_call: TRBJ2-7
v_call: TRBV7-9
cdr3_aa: CASSLVTYEQYF

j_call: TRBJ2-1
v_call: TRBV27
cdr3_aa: CASSPTPGVAGGPNRFF

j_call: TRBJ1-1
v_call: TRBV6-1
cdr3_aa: CASKPGGSVTEAFF

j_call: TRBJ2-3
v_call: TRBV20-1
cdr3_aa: CSALGLAGNTDTQYF

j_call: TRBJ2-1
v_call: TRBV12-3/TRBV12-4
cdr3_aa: CASSPLAGVTNEQFF

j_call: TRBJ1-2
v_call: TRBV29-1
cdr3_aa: CSVDSRGSYGYTF

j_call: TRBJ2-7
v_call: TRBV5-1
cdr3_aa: CASSLKGTEQYF

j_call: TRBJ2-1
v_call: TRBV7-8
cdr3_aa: CASSLGGGRDYNEQFF

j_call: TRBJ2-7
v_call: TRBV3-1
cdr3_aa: CASSQQVPWNREGDYEQYF

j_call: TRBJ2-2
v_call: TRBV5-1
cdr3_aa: CASSSHSGATGELFF

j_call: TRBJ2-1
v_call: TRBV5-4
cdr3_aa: CASSFAGEQFF

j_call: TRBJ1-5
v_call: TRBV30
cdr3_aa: CAWSAEVRNQPQHF

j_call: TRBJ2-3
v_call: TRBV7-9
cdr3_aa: CASSSVSLSTDTQYF

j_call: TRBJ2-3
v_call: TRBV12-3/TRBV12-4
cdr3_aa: CASSQGGGWDTQYF

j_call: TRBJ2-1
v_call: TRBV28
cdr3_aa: CASSPSGLAGVPYNEQFF

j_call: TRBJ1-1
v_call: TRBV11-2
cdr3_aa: CASSPQVDTEAFF

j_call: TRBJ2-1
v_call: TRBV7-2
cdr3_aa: CASSPLAGNEQFF

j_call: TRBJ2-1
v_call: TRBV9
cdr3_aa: CASSVGQDYNEQFF

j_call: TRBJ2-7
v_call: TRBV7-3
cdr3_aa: CASSLRASGPYEQYF

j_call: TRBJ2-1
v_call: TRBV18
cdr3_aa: CASSPLIRFSDEQFF

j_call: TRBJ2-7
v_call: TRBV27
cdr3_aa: CASRPHGGPEQYF

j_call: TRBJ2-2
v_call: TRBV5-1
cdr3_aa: CASSLTDRSPTGELFF

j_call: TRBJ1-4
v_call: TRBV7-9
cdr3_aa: CASSGTGREKLFF

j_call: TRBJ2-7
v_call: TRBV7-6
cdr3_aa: CASSLESGWGQGTYEQYF

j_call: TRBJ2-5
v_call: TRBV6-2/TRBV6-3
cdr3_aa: CASSYPEQGSLGQYF

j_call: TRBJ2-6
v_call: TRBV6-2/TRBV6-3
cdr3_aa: CASSRTTDANVLTF

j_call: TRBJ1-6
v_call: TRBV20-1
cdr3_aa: CSAKMDRVHSPLHF

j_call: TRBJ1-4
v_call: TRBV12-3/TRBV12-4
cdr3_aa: CASSGIGQPNEKLFF

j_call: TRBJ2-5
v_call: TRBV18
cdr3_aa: CASSPRTSQETQYF

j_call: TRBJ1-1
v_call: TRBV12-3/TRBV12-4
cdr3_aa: CASSFSGRGNTEAFF